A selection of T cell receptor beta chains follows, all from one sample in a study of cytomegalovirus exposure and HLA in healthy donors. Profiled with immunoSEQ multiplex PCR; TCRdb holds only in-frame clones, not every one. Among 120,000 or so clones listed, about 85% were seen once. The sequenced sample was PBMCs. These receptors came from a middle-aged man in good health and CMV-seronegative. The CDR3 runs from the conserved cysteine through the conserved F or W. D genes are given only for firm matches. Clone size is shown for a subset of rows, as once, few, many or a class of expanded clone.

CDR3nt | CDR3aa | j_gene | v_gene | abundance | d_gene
TGTGCCAGCAGCTTAGGATTTGGGACAGACTATGGCTACACCTTC | CASSLGFGTDYGYTF | TRBJ1-2 | TRBV7-2 | . | TRBD1
TGTGCCAGCAGTGAAGAATCCGGCAGGTATAGCAATCAGCCCCAGCATTTT | CASSEESGRYSNQPQHF | TRBJ1-5 | TRBV2 | . | .
TGTGCCAGCAGCTTAGGCTCGGGGAATGGCTACACCTTC | CASSLGSGNGYTF | TRBJ1-2 | TRBV7-8 | few | .
TGTGCCAGCAGCCCAACCTTCCGCGGCTACGAGCAGTACTTC | CASSPTFRGYEQYF | TRBJ2-7 | TRBV5-6 | . | .
TGTGCCAGCAGCCCCGGACAGGACTACACTGAAGCTTTCTTT | CASSPGQDYTEAFF | TRBJ1-1 | TRBV9 | few | TRBD1
TGTGCCAGCAGTTACTCCTGGGGGACTAGCACAGATACGCAGTATTTT | CASSYSWGTSTDTQYF | TRBJ2-3 | TRBV6-5 | . | .
TGTGCCAGCAGTTACTCGAAGGACAGGGGCTACACCTTC | CASSYSKDRGYTF | TRBJ1-2 | TRBV6-6 | . | TRBD1
TGTGCCAGCAGCGCGGGGTTTCAGCAGTTCTTC | CASSAGFQQFF | TRBJ2-1 | TRBV9 | . | .
TGTGCCACCAGCAGGGGGATGGGGACAGGGGTACCTAGCAATCAGCCCCAGCATTTT | CATSRGMGTGVPSNQPQHF | TRBJ1-5 | TRBV15 | . | TRBD1
TGTGCCAGCAGCCGACAGGGGTCCCACACTGAAGCTTTCTTT | CASSRQGSHTEAFF | TRBJ1-1 | TRBV27 | . | TRBD1
TGTGCCAGCAGTCCCGTCCCCCAGACTAATGAAAAACTGTTTTTT | CASSPVPQTNEKLFF | TRBJ1-4 | TRBV28 | few | .
TGTGCCAGCAGCTTAGCGGGACAGGGTTTTGGTGAAGCTTTCTTT | CASSLAGQGFGEAFF | TRBJ1-1 | TRBV7-6 | . | TRBD1
TGCGCCAGCAGCTTGGGGGGGACTAGCGGGGACTACGAGCAGTACTTC | CASSLGGTSGDYEQYF | TRBJ2-7 | TRBV5-1 | . | TRBD2
TGTGCCAGCTCAGTTACCCTACAGGGTGGGGATTCACCCCTCCACTTT | CASSVTLQGGDSPLHF | TRBJ1-6 | TRBV18 | . | .
TGTGCCACCAGCAGGCGTAAGAGTTTTGAAGCTTTCTTT | CATSRRKSFEAFF | TRBJ1-1 | TRBV15 | . | .
TGTGCCAGCAGCCTGAGAGGCGGGAGGAGCAATGAGCAGTTCTTC | CASSLRGGRSNEQFF | TRBJ2-1 | TRBV5-4 | once | TRBD2
TGTGCCAGCTCACCATCGTCAGATAGCAATCAGCCCCAGCATTTT | CASSPSSDSNQPQHF | TRBJ1-5 | TRBV18 | . | .
TGTGCCAGCAGCGTAGGCCTTTCAGAAAGCTCTGGAAACACCATATATTTT | CASSVGLSESSGNTIYF | TRBJ1-3 | TRBV9 | . | .
TGCGCCAGCAGCTGGGCATCGACAGGGGGCGACACCGGGGAGCTGTTTTTT | CASSWASTGGDTGELFF | TRBJ2-2 | TRBV5-1 | . | TRBD1
TGCGCCAGCAGCTTCGACCTAGACTATGGCTACACCTTC | CASSFDLDYGYTF | TRBJ1-2 | TRBV5-1 | . | .
TGTGCCAGCAAAAGCCAGGGGAAACACGAGCAGTACTTC | CASKSQGKHEQYF | TRBJ2-7 | TRBV6-5 | . | .
TGTGCCAGCAGCAAGAAGGACAGGGGGCGTCTGTACGAGCAGTACTTC | CASSKKDRGRLYEQYF | TRBJ2-7 | TRBV21-1 | . | .
TGTGCCAGCAGTGAATATCGGGGGGCAGGTGAAAAACTGTTTTTT | CASSEYRGAGEKLFF | TRBJ1-4 | TRBV25-1 | . | .
TGTGCCAGCAGCGACCTAGCGGGACCCACCGGGGAGCTGTTTTTT | CASSDLAGPTGELFF | TRBJ2-2 | TRBV11-1 | few | TRBD2
TGTGCCAGCACTGAGATCGGCCCGGACAATGGCTACACCTTC | CASTEIGPDNGYTF | TRBJ1-2 | TRBV2 | . | .